This T cell receptor (beta chain) appears in the sequencing data of a study of blood T cell repertoires in COVID-19. Whole-study context: Samples taken during acute and convalescent COVID-19 were collected in the United States, Italy and Spain. From T cells, B-cell-depleted T cells, or PBMCs came the material, which was cDNA or gDNA.

In the study's own analysis: Reference gene primer amplification gave nucleated cell count estimates. This table comes from immunoSEQ multiplex PCR, and its TCRdb copy is limited to in-frame clones, with some not included. The V and J calls and the clone size are those of that table, but D and trimming were determined from the DNA. The sample consists of around 200,000 clones, around 86% of them appearing once. Germline V CDR1 and CDR2: KGHSH, LQKENI. The CDR3 covers 16 residues. Trimming removed 0 bases from V and 7 bases from J; junction bases left unmatched: 7. This clone was picked up a small number of times.

The gene calls are TRBV18 and TRBJ2-1, with 9 bases identical to TRBD2. This TCR was sampled from an elderly man with acute or convalescent COVID-19. Sequenced sample: peripheral blood. For the CDR3, the DNA is TGTGCCAGCTCACCACCGGTGGCGGGAGGGCCTAATGAGCAGTTCTTC. It codes for CASSPPVAGGPNEQFF.